The 15 T cell receptor beta chains given below trace back to one sample, sequenced in a study of beta chain features in type 1 diabetes. Expressed TCRB transcripts were sequenced after all isolated RNA was converted to cDNA. Profiling relied on immunoSEQ multiplex PCR, and the TCRdb table lists in-frame clones only, not all of them. The sample records hundreds of thousands of clones, approximately 31% being singletons. Sequenced input: naive CD4+ T cells from blood. These receptors came from a man in his late teens or twenties in good health.

The chain couples TRBV15 to TRBJ2-7; TRBD1 or TRBD2 may be the D gene (5 bases each). The ends were cut back, 2 bases at V and 0 bases at J, with 8 bases in the middle. Per germline, CDR1 LNHNV and CDR2 YYDKDF (reference sequence). The CDR3 sequence is 14 residues long. As DNA, the CDR3 is TGTGCCACCAGCAGACGGGACCTCTCCTACGAGCAGTACTTC. This codes for CATSRRDLSYEQYF.

The chain joins TRBV25-1 to TRBJ2-3, with 13 bases lining up with TRBD2. The CDR3 covers 14 residues. V was clipped by 11 bases and J by 2 bases; unmatched bases: 4. Germline CDR1 reads MGHDK; CDR2 reads SYGVNS. Here the CDR3 DNA reads TGTGCCGGGGGGACTAGCGGGAACACAGATACGCAGTATTTT. Translating it yields CAGGTSGNTDTQYF.

J is TRBJ2-5 and V is TRBV5-1; possible D gene TRBD2, 6 bases. The CDR3 loop spans 14 amino acids. Germline V lookup: CDR1 SGHRS, CDR2 YFSETQ. Trimming stripped 4 bases from V and 2 bases from J, with 12 bases between. CDR3 amino acids: CASSQGGIQETQYF. The CDR3 nucleotides read TGCGCCAGCAGCCAGGGCGGGATTCAAGAGACCCAGTACTTC.

This clone was seen more than once but under ten times. J is TRBJ1-4 and V is TRBV4-1; D is unresolved. The V end was cut by 0 bases, the J end by 4 bases, with 12 bases between. The CDR3 consists of 16 residues. The germline V gene has CDR1 MGHRA and CDR2 YSYEKL. CDR3 DNA: TGCGCCAGCAGCCAAGAAGTCAGAAAGGTTAATGAAAAACTGTTTTTT. Translation: CASSQEVRKVNEKLFF.

This clone was seen only a few times. The chain recombines TRBV30 with TRBJ1-1; a weak D match, TRBD1 (6 bases). The germline V gene has CDR1 GTSNPN and CDR2 SVGIG (reference sequence). Trimming pared 1 base from V and 0 bases from J, leaving 9 bases between. The CDR3 totals 14 residues. This chain's CDR3 is CAWSAHRVNTEAFF. In DNA, the CDR3 is TGTGCCTGGAGTGCCCACAGGGTGAACACTGAAGCTTTCTTT.

This clone was counted between two and nine times. The J gene is TRBJ2-5, the V gene TRBV7-9; TRBD1 agrees at 7 bases. Trimming cost V 5 bases and J 5 bases; bases outside gene matches: 5. The CDR3 runs 13 residues. Germline CDR1 reads SEHNR; CDR2 reads FQNEAQ (reference sequence). CDR3 DNA sequence: TGTGCCAGCAGCCCAAGGGGGCTGGAGACCCAGTACTTC. Translated: CASSPRGLETQYF.

The table lists this clone with a count of one. The rearrangement joins TRBV14 to TRBJ2-3; 9 positions agree with TRBD2. V was clipped by 1 base and J by 8 bases; unmatched bases: 16. The CDR3 is made up of 18 amino acids. Germline V gene sequence: CDR1 SGHDN, CDR2 FVKESK. The CDR3 region is CASSQGPETSGFRGTQYF. CDR3 nucleotides: TGTGCCAGCAGCCAAGGGCCCGAGACTAGCGGCTTTCGGGGTACGCAGTATTTT.

This clone was seen more than once but under ten times. The chain uses TRBV18 and TRBJ2-7, with 8 bases identical to TRBD2. Germline V gene lookup returns CDR1 KGHSH and CDR2 LQKENI. The CDR3 runs 14 residues. V shed 6 bases, J shed 2 bases, and the junction held 6 bases outside the gene matches. For the CDR3, the DNA is TGTGCCAGCTCTCAGCGGGAGCTCGCCTACGAGCAGTACTTC. Amino acids: CASSQRELAYEQYF.

The chain is built from TRBV5-1 and TRBJ2-1, with D maybe TRBD2 (6 bases). V was shortened by 5 bases and J by 7 bases, with 19 bases between the two germline ends. Germline V CDR1 and CDR2: SGHRS, YFSETQ. The CDR3 covers 15 residues. The CDR3 DNA is TGCGCCAGCAGTGGCGGACGGGAGTTCGTTAATGAGCAGTTCTTC. It yields the protein CASSGGREFVNEQFF.

The chain recombines TRBV2 with TRBJ2-3; 7 positions match TRBD1. The ends lost 8 bases at V and 3 bases at J; junction bases unmatched: 8. This CDR3 has 14 amino acids. The germline V gene has CDR1 SNHLY and CDR2 FYNNEI. The CDR3 DNA reads TGTGCCAGCCGAGGGGGCCTCTCGACAGATACGCAGTATTTT. It translates to CASRGGLSTDTQYF. Drawing the rest from reference TRBV2 and TRBJ2-3, the complete variable domain is EPEVTQTPSHQVTQMGQEVILRCVPISNHLYFYWYRQILGQKVEFLVSFYNNEISEKSEIFDDQFSVERPDGSNFTLKIRSTKLEDSAMYFCASRGGLSTDTQYFGPGTRLTVL.

The chain recombines TRBV5-1 with TRBJ2-3, with TRBD2 identical over 7 bases. The CDR3 extends over 15 amino acids. Germline V gives CDR1 SGHRS, CDR2 YFSETQ. The V and J ends lost 4 bases and 1 base, in that order; junction bases with no gene match: 6. The CDR3 protein is CASSAPGGGTDTQYF. CDR3 nucleotides: TGCGCCAGCAGCGCCCCGGGAGGAGGCACAGATACGCAGTATTTT.

This clone was counted only a few times. Distinct nucleotide sequences in the sample also encode this CDR3. The chain couples TRBV29-1 to TRBJ2-7, with 7 bases lining up with TRBD1. CDR1 is SQVTM, CDR2 ANQGSEA, per germline. With V trimmed by 4 bases and J by 0 bases, 3 bases remained unmatched. The CDR3 is 13 amino acids. In DNA, the CDR3 is TGCAGCGTTGGGACAGGCGGCTCCTACGAGCAGTACTTC. Translating gives CSVGTGGSYEQYF.

This clone was found a few times. The rearrangement links TRBV4-2 to TRBJ2-5; 8 bases line up with TRBD1. CDR1 is LGHNA and CDR2 is YNFKEQ in the germline V gene. The J segment lost 4 bases and the V segment lost 1 base, leaving 8 bases of the junction unmatched. The CDR3 consists of 16 residues. CDR3 bases: TGTGCCAGCAGCCAAGTTAGTGGCACAGGGGGAGAGACCCAGTACTTC. It yields the protein CASSQVSGTGGETQYF.

This clone was counted a few times. The chain couples TRBV5-4 to TRBJ1-1; 7 bases are shared with TRBD1. J was trimmed by 1 base and V by 3 bases; bases with no gene match: 3. CDR1 is SGHNT and CDR2 is YYREEE in the germline V gene (reference sequence). CDR3 size: 14 residues. CDR3 protein: CASSSDRSNTEAFF. CDR3 sequence (DNA): TGTGCCAGCAGCTCGGACAGGTCGAACACTGAAGCTTTCTTT.

This chain links TRBV25-1 with TRBJ1-2; 7 bases fit TRBD1. Trimming took 6 bases from V and 4 from J; bases not matched to a gene: 2. Germline CDR1 reads MGHDK; CDR2 reads SYGVNS. There are 12 residues in the CDR3. CDR3 nucleotides: TGTGCCAGCAGAAGGGACAGCTATGGCTACACCTTC. Amino acids: CASRRDSYGYTF.